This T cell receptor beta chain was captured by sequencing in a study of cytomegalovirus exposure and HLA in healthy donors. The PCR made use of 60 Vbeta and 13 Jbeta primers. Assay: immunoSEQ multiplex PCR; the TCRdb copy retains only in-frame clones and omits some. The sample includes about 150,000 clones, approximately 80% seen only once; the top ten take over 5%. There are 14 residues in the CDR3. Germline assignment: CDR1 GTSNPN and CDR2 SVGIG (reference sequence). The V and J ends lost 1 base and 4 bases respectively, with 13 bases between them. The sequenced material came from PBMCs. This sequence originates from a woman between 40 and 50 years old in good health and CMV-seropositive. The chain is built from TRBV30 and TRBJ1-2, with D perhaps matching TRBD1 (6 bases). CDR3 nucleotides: TGTGCCTGGAGTGCGGGGGGCGCCGTCTATGGCTACACCTTC. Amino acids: CAWSAGGAVYGYTF.